This T cell receptor beta chain comes out of a study of blood T cell repertoires in COVID-19. TCRdb's copy holds only in-frame clones and misses some; the assay was immunoSEQ multiplex PCR. The table records roughly 300,000 clones, around 87% of them present only once. Trimming cost V 2 bases and J 5 bases; bases outside gene matches: 10. This CDR3 is 18 amino acids long. In germline, CDR1 is KGHDR, CDR2 SFDVKD. The receptor's source is a woman aged 45-65 years who had recovered from COVID-19. The chain employs TRBV24-1 and TRBJ2-7, with TRBD2 matching 14 bases. Sequencing was performed on peripheral blood. The CDR3 here is CATSDSGTSGSFGDEQYF. DNA of the CDR3: TGTGCCACCAGTGATTCCGGGACTAGCGGGAGTTTCGGGGACGAGCAGTACTTC.